Listed below are T cell receptor beta chains from one sample, sequenced in a study of early T cells in non-severe SARS-CoV-2 infection. MiXCR was run by TCRdb on the 5' RACE reads, yielding one entry per CDR3 protein. The repertoire holds some 57,000 distinct CDR3 sequences, roughly 10% seen once, with 1.7% in the top ten. Sequencing was performed on whole blood. The receptors here all came from an adult who was a healthcare worker with PCR-confirmed SARS-CoV-2 infection or an uninfected control (not recorded which). CDR3s include the opening cysteine and the closing phenylalanine or tryptophan. D genes are given only for firm matches. Some rows have no size entry. The others give once, few or many, or a class for an expanded clone.

J: TRBJ2-5; D: TRBD2; size: many; V: TRBV12-3/TRBV12-4; CDR3: CASSRRTSGAAETQYF; DNA: TGTGCCAGCAGTCGACGGACTAGCGGGGCCGCAGAGACCCAGTACTTC
J: TRBJ2-5; D: TRBD1; size: many; V: TRBV20-1; CDR3: CSARDLVPGQGRETQYF; DNA: TGCAGTGCTAGAGATCTCGTGCCGGGACAGGGCCGGGAGACCCAGTACTTC
J: TRBJ2-1; D: NA; size: NA; V: TRBV11-2; CDR3: CASSLSWGYQADNEQFF; DNA: TGTGCCAGCAGCTTATCCTGGGGCTACCAGGCGGACAATGAGCAGTTCTTC
J: TRBJ2-1; D: TRBD1; size: NA; V: TRBV20-1; CDR3: CSARDRRTGTAQQFF; DNA: TGCAGTGCTAGAGATCGCAGGACAGGAACTGCGCAGCAGTTCTTC
J: TRBJ1-4; D: TRBD1; size: few; V: TRBV7-9; CDR3: CASSSMQDRTEKLFF; DNA: TGTGCCAGCAGCTCCATGCAGGACAGGACTGAAAAACTGTTTTTT
J: TRBJ2-3; D: NA; size: NA; V: TRBV6-6; CDR3: CASSYGRGAADTQYF; DNA: TGTGCCAGCAGTTACGGTCGGGGGGCGGCAGATACGCAGTATTTT
J: TRBJ2-1; D: TRBD1; size: NA; V: TRBV12-3/TRBV12-4; CDR3: CASSRQGNEQFF; DNA: TGTGCCAGCAGCCGACAGGGCAATGAGCAGTTCTTC
J: TRBJ2-1; D: NA; size: NA; V: TRBV6-5; CDR3: CASSYQIAQEQFF; DNA: TGTGCCAGCAGTTACCAAATCGCCCAGGAGCAGTTCTTC
J: TRBJ2-3; D: NA; size: many; V: TRBV12-3/TRBV12-4; CDR3: CASSLRTPDTQYF; DNA: TGTGCCAGCAGTTTAAGGACCCCAGATACGCAGTATTTT
J: TRBJ2-2; D: TRBD2; size: many; V: TRBV7-6; CDR3: CASSSPSGENTGELFF; DNA: TGTGCCAGCAGCTCGCCGAGCGGGGAAAACACCGGGGAGCTGTTTTTT
J: TRBJ1-1; D: NA; size: NA; V: TRBV4-3; CDR3: CASSQFAGEAFF; DNA: TGCGCCAGCAGCCAATTTGCAGGAGAAGCTTTCTTT
J: TRBJ1-2; D: TRBD1; size: NA; V: TRBV6-5; CDR3: CASSYLRGQGGYGYTF; DNA: TGTGCCAGCAGTTACCTCCGGGGACAGGGTGGCTATGGCTACACCTTC
J: TRBJ2-2; D: NA; size: many; V: TRBV25-1; CDR3: CASMGGVNTGELFF; DNA: TGTGCCAGCATGGGCGGGGTAAACACCGGGGAGCTGTTTTTT
J: TRBJ1-2; D: NA; size: few; V: TRBV20-1; CDR3: CSASLGVGANYNYGYTF; DNA: TGCAGTGCTAGTTTAGGGGTCGGGGCAAACTATAACTATGGCTACACCTTC
J: TRBJ1-1; D: NA; size: NA; V: TRBV30; CDR3: CAWSQLFGTEAFF; DNA: TGTGCCTGGAGTCAGCTCTTCGGGACTGAAGCTTTCTTT
J: TRBJ2-2; D: TRBD2; size: NA; V: TRBV6-2/TRBV6-3; CDR3: CASRGTSPYTGELFF; DNA: TGTGCCAGCAGGGGGACTAGCCCTTACACCGGGGAGCTGTTTTTT
J: TRBJ2-1; D: TRBD2; size: many; V: TRBV7-7; CDR3: CASSPRLAPSEQFF; DNA: TGTGCTAGCAGTCCGCGACTAGCTCCCAGTGAGCAGTTCTTC
J: TRBJ2-5; D: TRBD2; size: few; V: TRBV7-9; CDR3: CASSLVLAGAETQYF; DNA: TGTGCCAGCAGCTTAGTTCTAGCGGGGGCAGAGACCCAGTACTTC
J: TRBJ2-7; D: NA; size: once; V: TRBV5-1; CDR3: CASSLGQGASYEQYF; DNA: TGCGCCAGCAGCCTAGGGCAGGGAGCCTCCTACGAGCAGTACTTC
J: TRBJ2-7; D: NA; size: NA; V: TRBV28; CDR3: CASSLSGSHYEQYF; DNA: TGTGCCAGCAGTTTATCTGGTTCCCACTACGAGCAGTACTTC
J: TRBJ2-7; D: NA; size: NA; V: TRBV5-6; CDR3: CASSSPGTYEQYF; DNA: TGTGCCAGCAGCTCGCCGGGGACCTACGAGCAGTACTTC
J: TRBJ1-1; D: NA; size: many; V: TRBV12-3/TRBV12-4; CDR3: CASSSTDNTEAFF; DNA: TGTGCCAGCAGCTCTACAGATAACACTGAAGCTTTCTTT
J: TRBJ2-7; D: TRBD1; size: few; V: TRBV25-1; CDR3: CASSEGQPNYEQYF; DNA: TGTGCCAGCAGTGAGGGACAGCCCAACTACGAGCAGTACTTC
J: TRBJ2-1; D: TRBD1; size: many; V: TRBV14; CDR3: CASRSTGTGGYNEQFF; DNA: TGTGCCAGCAGGAGCACCGGGACAGGGGGATACAATGAGCAGTTCTTC
J: TRBJ2-2; D: NA; size: few; V: TRBV9; CDR3: CASSPRTGDGELFF; DNA: TGTGCCAGCAGCCCGCGGACCGGTGACGGGGAGCTGTTTTTT
J: TRBJ2-7; D: NA; size: NA; V: TRBV7-9; CDR3: CASSLAGTDSRPSNF; DNA: TGTGCCAGCAGCTTAGCAGGGACTGACTCCCGCCCAAGTAACTTC
J: TRBJ2-7; D: NA; size: NA; V: TRBV12-3/TRBV12-4; CDR3: CASSPGTAGSYEQYF; DNA: TGTGCCAGCAGCCCCGGAACAGCCGGCTCCTACGAGCAGTACTTC
J: TRBJ1-1; D: NA; size: many; V: TRBV10-2; CDR3: CASSIAPDTEAFF; DNA: TGCGCCAGCAGTATTGCTCCAGACACTGAAGCTTTCTTT
J: TRBJ2-1; D: TRBD2; size: NA; V: TRBV6-5; CDR3: CASSPQPGLRYNEQFF; DNA: TGTGCCAGCAGCCCACAACCGGGACTACGATACAATGAGCAGTTCTTC
J: TRBJ2-6; D: NA; size: many; V: TRBV20-1; CDR3: CSARDSSGANVLTF; DNA: TGCAGTGCTAGAGATAGCTCTGGGGCCAACGTCCTGACTTTC
J: TRBJ2-7; D: NA; size: NA; V: TRBV4-3; CDR3: CASSPTGTATYEQYF; DNA: TGCGCCAGCAGCCCCACCGGGACCGCTACCTACGAGCAGTACTTC
J: TRBJ1-1; D: NA; size: few; V: TRBV27; CDR3: CASSLRWGLTEAFF; DNA: TGTGCCAGCAGTTTACGATGGGGGCTCACTGAAGCTTTCTTT
J: TRBJ2-7; D: NA; size: NA; V: TRBV6-5; CDR3: CASSYSRGPYEQYF; DNA: TGTGCCAGCAGTTACTCCAGAGGGCCGTACGAGCAGTACTTC
J: TRBJ2-5; D: NA; size: few; V: TRBV7-9; CDR3: CASSPRGTETQYF; DNA: TGTGCCAGCAGCCCCCGTGGAACCGAGACCCAGTACTTC
J: TRBJ2-5; D: NA; size: few; V: TRBV27; CDR3: CASSLWGKETQYF; DNA: TGTGCCAGCAGTTTGTGGGGGAAAGAGACCCAGTACTTC
J: TRBJ1-2; D: TRBD1; size: many; V: TRBV27; CDR3: CASSLGQGAGGYTF; DNA: TGTGCCAGCAGTTTGGGGCAGGGGGCGGGTGGCTACACCTTC
J: TRBJ2-3; D: TRBD2; size: few; V: TRBV20-1; CDR3: CSAPTRLAGVTQYF; DNA: TGCAGTGCTCCGACCAGACTAGCGGGGGTTACGCAGTATTTT
J: TRBJ2-7; D: TRBD1; size: many; V: TRBV10-3; CDR3: CAISESLGQGLFRTYEQYF; DNA: TGTGCCATCAGTGAGTCGCTAGGACAGGGGCTCTTTCGCACTTACGAGCAGTACTTC
J: TRBJ2-2; D: NA; size: many; V: TRBV7-6; CDR3: CASSPPETGELFF; DNA: TGTGCCAGCAGCCCACCGGAGACCGGGGAGCTGTTTTTT
J: TRBJ2-3; D: TRBD2; size: many; V: TRBV6-1; CDR3: CASSWTSSTTDTQYF; DNA: TGTGCCAGCAGTTGGACTAGTTCTACTACAGATACGCAGTATTTT
J: TRBJ2-3; D: NA; size: NA; V: TRBV5-1; CDR3: CASSWARDTQYF; DNA: TGCGCCAGCAGCTGGGCTAGAGATACGCAGTATTTT
J: TRBJ1-5; D: NA; size: many; V: TRBV20-1; CDR3: CSAGAWDRNQPQHF; DNA: TGCAGTGCCGGAGCATGGGATCGCAATCAGCCCCAGCATTTT
J: TRBJ2-3; D: NA; size: once; V: TRBV7-7; CDR3: CASSRGGTDTQYF; DNA: TGTGCTAGCAGCCGAGGAGGCACAGATACGCAGTATTTT